This is a list of T cell receptor beta chains from one sample in a study of immune evolution from preneoplasia to lung adenocarcinoma. Assay: immunoSEQ multiplex PCR; the TCRdb copy retains only in-frame clones and omits some. Counted here are thousands of clones, roughly 69% occurring once; the ten biggest clones make up about a fifth. Input material: FFPE adjacent normal lung tissue. These receptors were obtained from a person of 80 years or more with lung adenocarcinoma. CDR3s include the opening cysteine and the closing phenylalanine or tryptophan. The D gene is left open where the match is weak. A clone size is listed for some rows: how often the clone was seen (once, few, many), or a class if it is expanded.

DNA | CDR3 | size | J | D | V
TGCGCCAGCAGCCAGATCGCGACAGGGAACACCGGGGAGCTGTTTTTT | CASSQIATGNTGELFF | - | TRBJ2-2 | - | TRBV4-1
TGTGCCAGCAGCTTAGGAGGGACAGGGGGCAGCGAGCAGTACTTC | CASSLGGTGGSEQYF | - | TRBJ2-7 | TRBD1 | TRBV5-4
TGTGCCAGCATTCCCCCTACACGGGGACAGAACACCGGGGAGCTGTTTTTT | CASIPPTRGQNTGELFF | - | TRBJ2-2 | - | TRBV21-1
TGCGCCAGCAGCTTTACCTCAGATCTCAGACGGCACGGCTACACCTTC | CASSFTSDLRRHGYTF | - | TRBJ1-2 | - | TRBV5-1
TGTGCCAGCAGCTCTCCGGATGGACCATACGAGCAGTACTTC | CASSSPDGPYEQYF | - | TRBJ2-7 | - | TRBV5-4
TGTGCCAGCAGTTTGGACAGGGTGAACACTGAAGCTTTCTTT | CASSLDRVNTEAFF | - | TRBJ1-1 | TRBD1 | TRBV28
TGTGCCCTACCCCGTTCCCTGGGCGGGGAGCTGTTTTTT | CALPRSLGGELFF | - | TRBJ2-2 | - | TRBV30
TGTGCCAGCAGTGACGATTACAGGGATCGCACAGATACGCAGTATTTT | CASSDDYRDRTDTQYF | - | TRBJ2-3 | - | TRBV25-1
TGCGCCAGCAGCCAAGGGGCAGGGGTATTCGAAAAACTGTTTTTT | CASSQGAGVFEKLFF | - | TRBJ1-4 | - | TRBV4-1
TGTGCCAGCAGCGTAGACGAAGGTGGGAGCTACGAGCAGTACTTC | CASSVDEGGSYEQYF | - | TRBJ2-7 | - | TRBV9
TGTGCCAGCAGTTACGGCGGTGGAGTCCAAGAGACCCAGTACTTC | CASSYGGGVQETQYF | - | TRBJ2-5 | - | TRBV6-5
TGTGCCAGCAGTTACATTGGGGATCAGCCCCAGCATTTT | CASSYIGDQPQHF | - | TRBJ1-5 | - | TRBV6-6
TGTGCCATCAGTGAGTCTAGGACAGGGTACGGCGGGGAGCTGTTTTTT | CAISESRTGYGGELFF | few | TRBJ2-2 | TRBD1 | TRBV10-3
TGCGCCAGCAGTGAGTCGGCCCCGTTGGCTGAAGCTTTCTTT | CASSESAPLAEAFF | few | TRBJ1-1 | - | TRBV10-2
TGTGCCAGCAGCCAAGAAGGGGTCGGGGTTGTCTATGGCTACACCTTC | CASSQEGVGVVYGYTF | - | TRBJ1-2 | - | TRBV4-2
TGCGCCAGCAGCCTTACAGGGCCCAGCGGGGAGCTGTTTTTT | CASSLTGPSGELFF | - | TRBJ2-2 | - | TRBV4-1
TGTGCCAGCAGTGATGGGGTCCCTGGGGCCAACGTCCTGACTTTC | CASSDGVPGANVLTF | - | TRBJ2-6 | - | TRBV2
TGTGCTAGCAGCTTAGCGTCTTGGGGAGCAGAGGAGACCCAGTACTTC | CASSLASWGAEETQYF | - | TRBJ2-5 | - | TRBV7-7
TGCGCCAGCAGCCATACGCAGCGAAGAAAGGAGACCCAGTACTTC | CASSHTQRRKETQYF | - | TRBJ2-5 | - | TRBV4-1
TGTGCCAGCAGCCAAGTAGGGGCGGGGGGGCCGTCAGATACGCAGTATTTT | CASSQVGAGGPSDTQYF | few | TRBJ2-3 | TRBD2 | TRBV4-2
TGTGCCAGCAGTTACTCCGGGGACAGCTCCTACGAGCAGTACTTC | CASSYSGDSSYEQYF | - | TRBJ2-7 | TRBD1 | TRBV6-6
TGTGCCAGCAGGTCCGGGACACCTAACACTGAAGCTTTCTTT | CASRSGTPNTEAFF | - | TRBJ1-1 | - | TRBV7-9
TGTGCCAGCAGCCACAGACAGGGTCGCGGCACAGATACGCAGTATTTT | CASSHRQGRGTDTQYF | - | TRBJ2-3 | TRBD1 | TRBV2
TGTGCCAGCAGCTTCACCGGGACTGGAAACACCATATATTTT | CASSFTGTGNTIYF | - | TRBJ1-3 | - | TRBV7-9
TGCGCCAGCAGCCAAGATATACGAGGGGGTGGGGAGACCCAGTACTTC | CASSQDIRGGGETQYF | - | TRBJ2-5 | - | TRBV4-3
TGTGCCACCAGCAGAGATGGCGTAGCAGGCTACGAGCAGTACTTC | CATSRDGVAGYEQYF | - | TRBJ2-7 | - | TRBV15
TGTGCCTGGGGGTCTTACGAGCAGTACTTC | CAWGSYEQYF | - | TRBJ2-7 | - | TRBV30
TGTGCCAGCAGCTTGGGCGGGCGGTACCAAGAGACCCAGTACTTC | CASSLGGRYQETQYF | - | TRBJ2-5 | - | TRBV5-4
TGTGCCAGCAGCAGAGACAGGAGAGGTGAAAAACTGTTTTTT | CASSRDRRGEKLFF | - | TRBJ1-4 | - | TRBV21-1
TGCGCCAGCAGCCAAGACCCGACAGGTCTATATTCCGAGCAGTACTTC | CASSQDPTGLYSEQYF | - | TRBJ2-7 | - | TRBV4-3
TGTGCCAGTAGTACCACCCGACAGGGTGAAGCTTTCTTT | CASSTTRQGEAFF | - | TRBJ1-1 | TRBD1 | TRBV19
TGTGCCAGCAGTTTGGTGCAGGCCGGGGCTTTCTTT | CASSLVQAGAFF | - | TRBJ1-1 | - | TRBV28
TGTGCCAGCAGCCATACAGGGGGCGCCGGGGCCAACGTCCTGACTTTC | CASSHTGGAGANVLTF | - | TRBJ2-6 | TRBD1 | TRBV7-3
TGTGCCAGCAGCGGAATGGGGGTTGGGTCCTACAATGAGCAGTTCTTC | CASSGMGVGSYNEQFF | - | TRBJ2-1 | - | TRBV5-6
TGTGCCTTCGACAGGGATAATTCACCCCTCCACTTT | CAFDRDNSPLHF | - | TRBJ1-6 | TRBD1 | TRBV30
TGTGCCAGCAGCTTAAGGGCCTACTTGAACACCGGGGAGCTGTTTTTT | CASSLRAYLNTGELFF | medium-sized | TRBJ2-2 | - | TRBV7-2
TGTGCCTGGAGCCCGCAGCCGGCAGAGCCCCAGCATTTT | CAWSPQPAEPQHF | - | TRBJ1-5 | - | TRBV30
TGTGCCAGCAGCCCAGCGGGGGCAGGGGAACGGTACTTC | CASSPAGAGERYF | medium-sized | TRBJ2-7 | TRBD2 | TRBV7-9
TGTGCCGCCTCCCGAGGGGGGGACAGAACCTACGAGCAGTACTTC | CAASRGGDRTYEQYF | - | TRBJ2-7 | - | TRBV6-1
TGTGCCAGCAGCGTAGGCGCCGGGACAAAGTATAATTCACCCCTCCACTTT | CASSVGAGTKYNSPLHF | - | TRBJ1-6 | - | TRBV9
TGTGCCAGCAGCACCGGGACGGGAAAGTACCAAGAGACCCAGTACTTC | CASSTGTGKYQETQYF | once | TRBJ2-5 | - | TRBV5-4
TGTGCCAGCAGCATAGACAGGGCCGAGCAGTACTTC | CASSIDRAEQYF | once | TRBJ2-7 | TRBD1 | TRBV11-1
TGTGCCAGCAGCTTAGGGTTGGCGGGCGGGGAGCAGTACTTC | CASSLGLAGGEQYF | - | TRBJ2-7 | - | TRBV7-3
TGTGCCAGCAGTGAAGCAATAAAGGATGGCTACACCTTC | CASSEAIKDGYTF | - | TRBJ1-2 | - | TRBV2
TGTGCCTGGAGTGTTGGCATAGCGGGGGTCGGGGAGCTGTTTTTT | CAWSVGIAGVGELFF | - | TRBJ2-2 | TRBD2 | TRBV30
TGTGCCAGCAGTTTCCGGTCGGGACGCAGGTTACTCTCTGGAAACACCATATATTTT | CASSFRSGRRLLSGNTIYF | few | TRBJ1-3 | - | TRBV28
TGTGCCATCAGGGGGGGGTATTTT | CAIRGGYF | medium-sized | TRBJ2-3 | - | TRBV10-3
TGTGCCAGCAGTGTGACAGGGAATGAAAAACTGTTTTTT | CASSVTGNEKLFF | - | TRBJ1-4 | TRBD1 | TRBV6-1
TGTGCCAGCAGTTACAGGGGTTTGGAGACCCAGTACTTC | CASSYRGLETQYF | - | TRBJ2-5 | - | TRBV6-6
TGCGCCAGCAGCACGGCGGGGGTACGTGAAAAACTGTTTTTT | CASSTAGVREKLFF | - | TRBJ1-4 | - | TRBV4-3
TGCACCACCCGCACAGATACGCAGTATTTT | CTTRTDTQYF | - | TRBJ2-3 | - | TRBV1
TGCAGTGCTAGAGCGGACAATGAGCAGTTCTTC | CSARADNEQFF | - | TRBJ2-1 | - | TRBV20-1